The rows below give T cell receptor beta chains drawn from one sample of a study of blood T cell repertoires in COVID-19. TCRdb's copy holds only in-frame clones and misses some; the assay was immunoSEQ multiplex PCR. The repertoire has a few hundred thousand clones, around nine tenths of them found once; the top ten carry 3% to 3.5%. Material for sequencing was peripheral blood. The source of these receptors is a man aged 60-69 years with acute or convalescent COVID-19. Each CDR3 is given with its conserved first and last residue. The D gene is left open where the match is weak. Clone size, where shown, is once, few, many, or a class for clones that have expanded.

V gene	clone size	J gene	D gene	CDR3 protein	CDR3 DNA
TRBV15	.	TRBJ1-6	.	CATSRDWGPTLKNSPLHF	TGTGCCACCAGCAGAGATTGGGGCCCGACTCTGAAAAATTCACCCCTCCACTTT
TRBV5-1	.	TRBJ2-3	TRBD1	CASSTGQGYTDTQYF	TGCGCCAGCAGCACCGGACAGGGGTACACAGATACGCAGTATTTT
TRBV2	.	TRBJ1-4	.	CASRGGDATNEKLFF	TGTGCCAGCAGGGGAGGGGATGCAACTAATGAAAAACTGTTTTTT
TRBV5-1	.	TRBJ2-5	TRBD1	CASSWGQGETQYF	TGCGCCAGCAGCTGGGGACAGGGAGAGACCCAGTACTTC
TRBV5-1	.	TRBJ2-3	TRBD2	CASSLIAGGDTQYF	TGCGCCAGCAGCTTAATAGCGGGGGGGGATACGCAGTATTTT
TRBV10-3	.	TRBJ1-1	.	CAISDVGQAAFF	TGTGCCATCAGTGACGTGGGGCAGGCCGCTTTCTTT
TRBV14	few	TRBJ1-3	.	CASSQGALRNTIYF	TGTGCCAGCAGCCAAGGGGCTCTTAGAAACACCATATATTTT
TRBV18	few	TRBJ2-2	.	CASSPLVRNTGELFF	TGTGCCAGCTCACCATTGGTTAGGAACACCGGGGAGCTGTTTTTT
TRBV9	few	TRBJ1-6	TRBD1	CASSPRQGDSPLHF	TGTGCCAGCAGCCCGCGACAGGGGGATTCACCCCTCCACTTT
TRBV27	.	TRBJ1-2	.	CASSFLVTGANYGYTF	TGTGCCAGCAGTTTCCTCGTGACAGGAGCTAACTATGGCTACACCTTC
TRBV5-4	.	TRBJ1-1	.	CASSLAWGGTEAFF	TGTGCCAGCAGCTTGGCTTGGGGAGGGACTGAAGCTTTCTTT
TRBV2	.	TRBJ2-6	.	CASSDGLGRAGANVLTF	TGTGCCAGCAGTGACGGTTTAGGTAGAGCGGGGGCCAACGTCCTGACTTTC
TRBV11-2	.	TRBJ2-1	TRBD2	CASSLLLAGGADGLSEQFF	TGTGCCAGCAGCTTGCTACTAGCGGGGGGGGCAGATGGCCTTTCGGAGCAGTTCTTC
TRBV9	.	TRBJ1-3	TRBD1	CASSTHSQGSGNTIYF	TGTGCCAGCAGCACCCACTCACAGGGGTCTGGAAACACCATATATTTT
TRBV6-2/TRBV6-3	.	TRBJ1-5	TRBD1	CASSKTGGKGQPQHF	TGTGCCAGCAGTAAGACAGGGGGCAAGGGACAGCCCCAGCATTTT
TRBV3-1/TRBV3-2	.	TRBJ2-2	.	CASSPRDLASAGELFF	TGTGCCAGCAGCCCGCGGGACTTAGCCAGCGCCGGGGAGCTGTTTTTT
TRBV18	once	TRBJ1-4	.	CASSPEGREKLFF	TGTGCCAGCTCACCTGAGGGCCGTGAAAAACTGTTTTTT
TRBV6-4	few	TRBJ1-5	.	CASIRQVAGQPQHF	TGTGCCAGCATTCGGCAGGTTGCAGGTCAGCCCCAGCATTTT
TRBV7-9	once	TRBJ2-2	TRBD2	CASSVERGLEPTGELFF	TGTGCCAGCAGCGTAGAAAGGGGACTAGAGCCCACCGGGGAGCTGTTTTTT
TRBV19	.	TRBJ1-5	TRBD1	CASTRTGVGQPQHF	TGTGCCAGTACCCGGACAGGGGTAGGTCAGCCCCAGCATTTT
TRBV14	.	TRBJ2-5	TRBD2	CASSQGGTSGTQETQYF	TGTGCCAGCAGCCAAGGTGGGACTAGCGGGACTCAAGAGACCCAGTACTTC
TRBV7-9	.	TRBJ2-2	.	CASSLTTGWLNTGELFF	TGTGCCAGCAGCTTAACGACAGGCTGGCTGAACACCGGGGAGCTGTTTTTT
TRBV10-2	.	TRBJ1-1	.	CASSESGAPNTEAFF	TGCGCCAGCAGTGAGTCGGGGGCTCCGAACACTGAAGCTTTCTTT
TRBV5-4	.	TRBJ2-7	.	CASSFWGGADEQYF	TGTGCCAGCAGCTTTTGGGGGGGGGCCGACGAGCAGTACTTC
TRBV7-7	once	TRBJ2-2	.	CASSTSGTGELFF	TGTGCCAGCAGCACATCAGGAACCGGGGAGCTGTTTTTT
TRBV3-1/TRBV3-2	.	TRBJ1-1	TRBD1	CASSHETGAEAFF	TGTGCCAGCAGCCACGAGACAGGGGCCGAAGCTTTCTTT
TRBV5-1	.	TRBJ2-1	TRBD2	CASSLGPSGGGNEQFF	TGCGCCAGCAGCTTGGGCCCTAGCGGGGGTGGCAATGAGCAGTTCTTC
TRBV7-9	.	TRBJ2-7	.	CASSLRLGRTYEQYF	TGTGCCAGCAGCTTAAGGTTGGGCCGCACCTACGAGCAGTACTTC
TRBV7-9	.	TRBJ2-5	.	CASSSGMGAETQYF	TGTGCCAGCAGCTCGGGGATGGGTGCCGAGACCCAGTACTTC
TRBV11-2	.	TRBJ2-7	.	CASLGGGSYEQYF	TGTGCCAGCCTAGGGGGGGGTAGCTACGAGCAGTACTTC
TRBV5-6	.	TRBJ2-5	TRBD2	CASSHTGTSLETQYF	TGTGCCAGCAGTCATACCGGGACTAGCCTAGAGACCCAGTACTTC
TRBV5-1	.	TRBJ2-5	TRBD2	CASSPGRETQYF	TGCGCCAGCAGCCCCGGGAGGGAGACCCAGTACTTC
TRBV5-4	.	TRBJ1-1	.	CASSPRGNTEAFF	TGTGCCAGCAGCCCTCGAGGGAACACTGAAGCTTTCTTT
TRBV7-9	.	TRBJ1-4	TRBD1	CASSQRGSRGRWEKLFF	TGTGCCAGCAGCCAACGCGGATCGAGGGGGCGCTGGGAAAAACTGTTTTTT
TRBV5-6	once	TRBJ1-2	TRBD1	CASSSGQGGNYGYTF	TGTGCCAGCAGCTCTGGACAGGGAGGTAACTATGGCTACACCTTC
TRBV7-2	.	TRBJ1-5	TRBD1	CASSLTGGRQPQHF	TGTGCCAGCAGCCTGACAGGGGGAAGGCAGCCCCAGCATTTT
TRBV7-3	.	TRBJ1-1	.	CASSLTPDRLNTEAFF	TGTGCCAGCAGCTTAACCCCGGACAGACTGAACACTGAAGCTTTCTTT
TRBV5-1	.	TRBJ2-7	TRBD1	CASRLQGASSYEQYF	TGCGCCAGCAGACTACAGGGGGCGAGCTCCTACGAGCAGTACTTC
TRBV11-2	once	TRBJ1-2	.	CASSPQRERGYTF	TGTGCCAGCAGCCCTCAGAGGGAACGGGGCTACACCTTC
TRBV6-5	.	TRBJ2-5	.	CASRSLVGAQETQYF	TGTGCCAGCAGGTCATTAGTTGGGGCCCAAGAGACCCAGTACTTC
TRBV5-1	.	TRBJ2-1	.	CASSSQDIWPSSYNEQFF	TGCGCCAGCAGCTCCCAGGACATCTGGCCGAGCTCCTACAATGAGCAGTTCTTC
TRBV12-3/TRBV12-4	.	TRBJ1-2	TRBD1	CASSLTGGDGYTF	TGTGCCAGCAGCCTGACAGGGGGCGACGGCTACACCTTC
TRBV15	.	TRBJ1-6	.	CATSRETTGNSPLHF	TGTGCCACCAGCAGAGAGACAACAGGGAATTCACCCCTCCACTTT
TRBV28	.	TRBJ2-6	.	CASNYEGAGANVLTF	TGTGCCAGCAATTATGAGGGGGCTGGGGCCAACGTCCTGACTTTC
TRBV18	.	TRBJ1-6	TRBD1	CASSQGQGNNSPLHF	TGTGCCAGCTCACAGGGACAGGGAAATAATTCACCCCTCCACTTT
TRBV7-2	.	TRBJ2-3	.	CASSSGVLTDTQYF	TGTGCCAGCAGCTCAGGGGTTCTCACAGATACGCAGTATTTT
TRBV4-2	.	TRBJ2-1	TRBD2	CASSQESDSGVYNEQFF	TGTGCCAGCAGCCAAGAGTCCGATAGCGGGGTCTACAATGAGCAGTTCTTC
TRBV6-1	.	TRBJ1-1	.	CASSEALGSTEAFF	TGTGCCAGCAGTGAGGCCCTGGGGAGCACTGAAGCTTTCTTT
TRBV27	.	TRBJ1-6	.	CASSLFFGDRDSPLHF	TGTGCCAGCAGTTTATTCTTCGGGGATAGGGATTCACCCCTCCACTTT
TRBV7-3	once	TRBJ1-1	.	CASSLMGGGSTEAFF	TGTGCCAGCAGCTTAATGGGGGGAGGTAGCACTGAAGCTTTCTTT
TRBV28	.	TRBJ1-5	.	CASTQPGSNQPQHF	TGTGCCAGCACCCAACCGGGTTCCAATCAGCCCCAGCATTTT
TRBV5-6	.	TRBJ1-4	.	CASSLYRATNEKLFF	TGTGCCAGCAGCCTATACAGAGCAACTAATGAAAAACTGTTTTTT
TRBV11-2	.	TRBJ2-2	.	CASSSPPGELFF	TGTGCCAGCAGTAGCCCTCCCGGGGAGCTGTTTTTT
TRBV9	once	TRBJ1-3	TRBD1	CASSGQGPAWRDTIYF	TGTGCCAGCAGCGGACAGGGTCCTGCCTGGAGGGACACCATATATTTT
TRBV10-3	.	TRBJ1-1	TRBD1	CAISELQGTWTEAFF	TGTGCCATCAGTGAGTTACAGGGGACGTGGACTGAAGCTTTCTTT